These 18 T cell receptor beta chains originate from one sample sequenced in a study of identifying expanded T cells in peripheral blood. Profiled with immunoSEQ multiplex PCR; TCRdb holds only in-frame clones, not every one. Of around 100,000 clones in the sample, over 75% were seen once. Source material: blood. Receptors were obtained from a person between 18 and 75 years old in good health.

This chain connects TRBV29-1 to TRBJ1-5, with D unclear. The CDR3 is 13 amino acids. CDR1 is SQVTM and CDR2 is ANQGSEA in the germline V gene. Between the trimmed V and J ends, which lost 3 bases and 0 bases, there was a span of 6 bases. CDR3 bases: TGCAGCGTTGAGGAAAATAGCAATCAGCCCCAGCATTTT. Translated, it gives CSVEENSNQPQHF.

The chain recombines TRBV5-1 with TRBJ2-3; a possible D gene is TRBD1 (5 bases). CDR1 and CDR2 (germline): SGHRS, YFSETQ. The CDR3 runs 15 residues. V was clipped by 0 bases and J by 0 bases, with 8 bases between them. The CDR3 coding sequence is TGCGCCAGCAGCTTGGGACAGACTAGCACAGATACGCAGTATTTT. Translating gives CASSLGQTSTDTQYF.

The table lists this clone with a count of one. The genes are TRBV18 and TRBJ2-5; 7 bases map to TRBD1. The CDR3 runs 15 residues. Germline V gives CDR1 KGHSH, CDR2 LQKENI. V shed 6 bases, J shed 5 bases, and the junction held 12 bases outside the gene matches. Here the CDR3 DNA reads TGTGCCAGCTCGCGCTTAGGACAGGATAGGGAGACCCAGTACTTC. It specifies CASSRLGQDRETQYF.

The genes are TRBV19 and TRBJ1-2, with D possibly matching TRBD1 (5 bases). CDR1 is LNHDA, CDR2 SQIVND, per germline (reference sequence). Trimming cost V 6 bases and J 5 bases, with 16 bases left between them. The CDR3 sequence is 14 residues long. The DNA for the CDR3 is TGTGCCAGTAGCCTGGACAAGGGCAGATATGGCTACACCTTC. It codes for CASSLDKGRYGYTF. The full variable domain, with the rest looked up from reference TRBV19 and TRBJ1-2, is DGGITQSPKYLFRKEGQNVTLSCEQNLNHDAMYWYRQDPGQGLRLIYYSQIVNDFQKGDIAEGYSVSREKKESFPLTVTSAQKNPTAFYLCASSLDKGRYGYTFGSGTRLTVV.

About this clone: The sample holds other DNA sequences that translate to the same CDR3. The chain uses TRBV2 and TRBJ2-3; D assignment may be TRBD1 or TRBD2 (5 bases each). The germline gives CDR1 SNHLY, CDR2 FYNNEI. V lost 5 bases, J lost 0 bases, and 12 bases lay in between. The CDR3 sequence is 15 residues long. The CDR3 nucleotides read TGTGCCAGCAGTCCCGGGACGTCTAGCACAGATACGCAGTATTTT. Its translation: CASSPGTSSTDTQYF.

The chain links TRBV15 to TRBJ1-2; D possibly corresponds to TRBD1 (5 bases). Between the trimmed V and J ends, which lost 6 bases and 5 bases, there was a span of 16 bases. Germline lookup yields CDR1 LNHNV and CDR2 YYDKDF (reference sequence). This CDR3 is 14 amino acids long. The CDR3, as DNA: TGTGCCACCAGTATCAAGGCGGGGGGGTATGGCTACACCTTC. It encodes CATSIKAGGYGYTF.

This clone was recorded once. The chain couples TRBV7-9 to TRBJ2-3; TRBD2 might be the D (6 bases). CDR3 length: 15 amino acids. Germline CDR1 is SEHNR and CDR2 is FQNEAQ (reference sequence). Between the trimmed V and J ends, which lost 5 bases and 5 bases, there was a span of 17 bases. The CDR3 region is CASSPRGLERDTQYF. As DNA, the CDR3 is TGTGCCAGCAGCCCAAGGGGACTCGAAAGAGATACGCAGTATTTT.

The V gene is TRBV19, the J gene TRBJ1-1; D gene ambiguous. This CDR3 comprises 14 residues. V was cut by 4 bases and J by 0 bases, with 9 bases left in between. Looked up from germline, CDR1 is LNHDA and CDR2 is SQIVND (reference sequence). The chain's CDR3 is CASSRGQVNTEAFF. DNA for the CDR3: TGTGCCAGTAGTAGGGGTCAAGTGAACACTGAAGCTTTCTTT.

V gene TRBV19 combines with J gene TRBJ2-1, with TRBD2 matching 8 bases. CDR1 and CDR2 (germline): LNHDA, SQIVND (reference sequence). With V trimmed by 0 bases and J by 1 base, 8 bases remained unmatched. The CDR3 runs 18 residues. The CDR3 region is CASSIDLRGGGSYNEQFF. In nucleotides, the CDR3 is TGTGCCAGTAGTATAGATCTACGCGGCGGGGGGTCCTACAATGAGCAGTTCTTC.

J is TRBJ1-2 and V is TRBV4-1, with D possibly TRBD1 on 5 matching bases. Germline CDR1 and CDR2: MGHRA and YSYEKL. This CDR3 is built from 16 residues. V lost 0 bases to trimming and J lost 7 bases, with 18 bases between them. CDR3 amino acids: CASSQEGTGVGTGYTF. The CDR3 DNA follows: TGCGCCAGCAGCCAAGAAGGAACAGGCGTAGGGACTGGCTACACCTTC.

The rearrangement links TRBV21-1 to TRBJ2-1. TRBV21-1 is assigned pseudogene status. CDR3 size: 17 residues. For the CDR3, the DNA is TGTGCCAGCAGCAAAGCTACCGAGACAGAGGGCTACAATGAGCAGTTCTTC. It encodes CASSKATETEGYNEQFF.

The CDR3 loop is CATGDIRSYEQYF. The CDR3 DNA follows: TGTGCCACTGGGGACATCCGCTCCTACGAGCAGTACTTC. The rearrangement uses TRBV19 and TRBJ2-7; TRBD1 is a possible D gene (6 bases). This CDR3 is 13 amino acids long. Per germline, CDR1 LNHDA and CDR2 SQIVND (reference sequence). The germline V and J ends were trimmed by 10 bases and 0 bases, with 13 bases remaining between them.

This clone has only one observation. The J gene is TRBJ1-5, the V gene TRBV4-1; no clear D. Germline V gene lookup returns CDR1 MGHRA and CDR2 YSYEKL. The germline V and J ends were trimmed by 0 bases and 0 bases, with 9 bases remaining between them. There are 16 residues in the CDR3. CDR3 DNA sequence: TGCGCCAGCAGCCAAGATCTTGACGGTAGCAATCAGCCCCAGCATTTT. Encoded protein: CASSQDLDGSNQPQHF.

The chain combines TRBV7-9 with TRBJ1-2; 10 nucleotides match TRBD1. Per germline, CDR1 SEHNR and CDR2 FQNEAQ (reference sequence). The CDR3 runs 15 residues. J gave up 2 bases and V 5 bases, and 5 bases lay outside the gene matches. The CDR3 here is CASSAGQGSNYGYTF. CDR3 DNA: TGTGCCAGCAGCGCGGGACAGGGGTCGAACTATGGCTACACCTTC.

The chain uses TRBV7-3 and TRBJ2-3; TRBD2 agrees at 9 bases. The CDR3 runs to 16 residues. V was clipped by 2 bases and J by 2 bases; unmatched bases: 5. Germline V gives CDR1 SGHTA, CDR2 FQGTGA. CDR3 loop: CASSLLGGGVTDTQYF. The CDR3 DNA follows: TGTGCCAGCAGCTTACTTGGCGGGGGGGTCACAGATACGCAGTATTTT.

The rearrangement links TRBV19 to TRBJ1-2, with D uncertain. V was cut by 4 bases and J by 5 bases, with 8 bases left in between. In germline, CDR1 is LNHDA, CDR2 SQIVND (reference sequence). The CDR3 totals 12 residues. The CDR3 region is CASSRADYGYTF. CDR3 in DNA: TGTGCCAGTAGTAGGGCGGATTATGGCTACACCTTC.

The gene calls are TRBV7-9 and TRBJ2-2, with 11 nucleotides matching TRBD2. The CDR3 length is 17 residues. V shed 3 bases, J shed 5 bases, and the junction held 8 bases outside the gene matches. Germline assignment: CDR1 SEHNR and CDR2 FQNEAQ (reference sequence). The CDR3 is CASSLGLAGGRTGELFF. CDR3 nucleotides: TGTGCCAGCAGCTTGGGCCTAGCGGGAGGACGAACCGGGGAGCTGTTTTTT. Full variable domain (outside the CDR3, taken from reference TRBV7-9 and TRBJ2-2): DTGVSQNPRHKITKRGQNVTFRCDPISEHNRLYWYRQTLGQGPEFLTYFQNEAQLEKSRLLSDRFSAERPKGSFSTLEIQRTEQGDSAMYLCASSLGLAGGRTGELFFGEGSRLTVL.

The chain combines TRBV6-5 with TRBJ2-2; the D call may be TRBD1 or TRBD2 (5 bases each). CDR1 MNHEY and CDR2 SVGAGI come from the germline V gene. The V gene lost 8 bases and the J gene lost 6 bases, with 16 bases spanning the gap. The CDR3 sequence is 14 residues long. The CDR3 region has the DNA TGTGCCAGCCGGGACCCCCGAGGTCCCGGGGAGCTGTTTTTT. It is translated as CASRDPRGPGELFF.